The T cell receptor beta chain described here comes from a study of Ad26.COV2.S vaccination and SARS-CoV-2 variants. Sequencing was performed with immunoSEQ multiplex PCR; in TCRdb, only in-frame clones are kept and a portion is missing. The sample lists roughly 250,000 clones; 70% to 90% were seen once. General observations from the study: People who got the vaccine had more spike-specific TCR breadth than people who got placebo. From the TCR breadth and depth analyses, total T cell responses may have been underestimated. Responses of spike-specific T cells (both CD8+ and CD4+) reportedly showed substantial breadth after vaccination.

V gave up 6 bases and J gave up 9 bases; unmatched junction bases: 7. The CDR3 consists of 14 residues. The germline gives CDR1 MGHRA, CDR2 YSYEKL. Treatment indicated: 15 to 20 received Ad26.COV2.S at low or high dose, single or two shots; 5 received placebo; per-sample allocation not given. The study sampled participants on day 63 after the first vaccine or placebo injection. Vaccination employed an Ad26 vector expressing the Wuhan-strain SARS-CoV-2 spike. Of note for this clone: The antigen remains undetermined.

Source: peripheral blood, taken in a trial of Ad26.COV2.S vaccine versus placebo. The clonotype comes from a person aged 18 to 65 who received the Ad26.COV2.S COVID-19 vaccine or a placebo. The genes are TRBV4-1 and TRBJ2-1; 11 nucleotides line up with TRBD2. The CDR3 sequence: CASRFSGGAFEQFF. The DNA for the CDR3 is TGCGCCAGCAGATTTAGCGGGGGGGCCTTTGAGCAGTTCTTC.